Sequencing of this T cell receptor beta chain was carried out in a study of T-cell reconstitution after alpha-beta-depleted transplantation in children. The authors prepared the TCRbeta library with unique molecular identifiers. MiXCR, run by TCRdb on the PCR reads, gives a single entry per CDR3 protein. The sample carries approximately 270,000 distinct CDR3 sequences, 9.9% recorded once. Germline V CDR1 and CDR2: SGHTA, FQGNSA. This CDR3 region has 13 residues. The V end lost 8 bases, the J end lost 6 bases, and 15 bases lay between the germline ends. The chain has TRBV7-2 and TRBJ2-3; D unclear. The sequenced sample was PBMCs from the stem cell graft donor, obtained from the stem cell graft. The TCR originated in a human donor who donated a stem cell graft to a child with SCID. CDR3 sequence: CASLPLVGDTQYF. The CDR3 coding sequence is TGTGCCAGCCTCCCTTTAGTAGGGGATACGCAGTATTTT.